Listed below are T cell receptor beta chains from one sample, sequenced in a study of glioma-infiltrating T cells after dendritic cell vaccination. Only in-frame clones appear in the TCRdb table, and some are missing; sequencing was by immunoSEQ multiplex PCR. The sample comprises roughly 82,000 clones, around nine tenths of which are singletons, and under 4% rests with the top ten. This material consisted of blood, taken before dendritic cell vaccination. The origin of the receptors is a human donor with glioblastoma. Both conserved end residues are part of each CDR3. The D gene is left open where the match is weak. Some rows mark clone size as missing; the rest say once, few, many or name a class of expanded clone.

J gene,V gene,clone size,D gene,CDR3 protein,CDR3 DNA
TRBJ2-5,TRBV7-3,once,TRBD1,CASSHCVDRESETQYF,TGTGCCAGCAGCCACTGCGTGGACAGGGAATCAGAGACCCAGTACTTC
TRBJ1-3,TRBV19,once,TRBD1,CASSPGQGLSGNTIYF,TGTGCCAGTAGCCCGGGACAGGGACTCTCTGGAAACACCATATATTTT
TRBJ1-6,TRBV6-1,.,TRBD1,CASSELMTGGASYNSPLHF,TGTGCCAGCAGTGAATTAATGACAGGGGGCGCGTCCTATAATTCACCCCTCCACTTT
TRBJ2-7,TRBV15,.,.,CATSRDRGASEQYF,TGTGCCACCAGCAGAGATCGGGGGGCTAGCGAGCAGTACTTC
TRBJ2-4,TRBV28,.,TRBD2,CASSFSGVNIQYF,TGTGCCAGCAGTTTTAGCGGGGTAAACATTCAGTACTTC
TRBJ1-3,TRBV30,.,.,CAWKRSGNTIYF,TGTGCCTGGAAGAGATCTGGAAACACCATATATTTT
TRBJ1-3,TRBV19,.,TRBD1,CASSGGQGGRKGNTIYF,TGTGCCAGTAGTGGGGGACAGGGAGGTCGAAAAGGAAACACCATATATTTT
TRBJ2-2,TRBV27,once,.,CASRAGTPNTGELFF,TGTGCCAGCAGGGCCGGGACTCCAAACACCGGGGAGCTGTTTTTT
TRBJ2-1,TRBV29-1,.,TRBD2,CSVGGLAGRGEQFF,TGCAGCGTGGGGGGACTAGCGGGGAGGGGTGAGCAGTTCTTC
TRBJ1-1,TRBV30,.,.,CAWKTGWNTEAFF,TGTGCCTGGAAGACAGGTTGGAACACTGAAGCTTTCTTT
TRBJ2-3,TRBV12-5,once,TRBD2,CASGLVLAGGRADTQYF,TGTGCTAGTGGTTTGGTCCTAGCGGGAGGGAGAGCAGATACGCAGTATTTT
TRBJ2-3,TRBV2,once,TRBD2,CASPLAGGNTDTQYF,TGTGCCAGCCCACTAGCGGGAGGAAACACAGATACGCAGTATTTT
TRBJ2-1,TRBV7-8,.,TRBD2,CASSLRGLARPNEQFF,TGTGCCAGCAGCTTAAGGGGACTAGCAAGGCCCAATGAGCAGTTCTTC
TRBJ1-5,TRBV30,.,TRBD1,CAWDRGEARNQPQHF,TGTGCCTGGGACAGGGGGGAGGCCCGAAATCAGCCCCAGCATTTT
TRBJ2-5,TRBV2,few,TRBD1,CASIDQGAETQYF,TGTGCCAGCATCGACCAGGGGGCAGAGACCCAGTACTTC
TRBJ1-5,TRBV10-2,.,TRBD1,CASRIGTGGTQPQHF,TGCGCCAGCAGGATCGGCACAGGGGGAACTCAGCCCCAGCATTTT
TRBJ1-2,TRBV25-1,.,TRBD1,CASRKTTGADYGYTF,TGTGCCAGCAGAAAGACCACAGGGGCTGACTATGGCTACACCTTC
TRBJ1-5,TRBV19,once,.,CASSIDSVGGTSNQPQHF,TGTGCCAGTAGTATAGATTCGGTTGGAGGGACGAGCAATCAGCCCCAGCATTTT
TRBJ2-3,TRBV6-5,.,TRBD2,CATKRGRTDTQYF,TGTGCCACCAAGCGGGGACGCACAGATACGCAGTATTTT
TRBJ2-5,TRBV7-9,.,TRBD2,CASSPYGTSGGTSQYF,TGTGCCAGCAGCCCGTATGGGACTAGCGGGGGGACGTCCCAGTACTTC
TRBJ2-1,TRBV10-1,.,TRBD2,CASSSSGSDNEQFF,TGCGCCAGCAGTTCTAGCGGGAGTGACAATGAGCAGTTCTTC
TRBJ2-1,TRBV9,.,.,CASSLGLSEQFF,TGTGCCAGCAGCCTGGGACTCTCAGAGCAGTTCTTC
TRBJ2-5,TRBV10-1,.,TRBD1,CASSESRGHETQYF,TGCGCCAGCAGTGAAAGCAGGGGGCACGAGACCCAGTACTTC
TRBJ1-1,TRBV5-4,.,.,CASSPGWSGPTEAFF,TGTGCCAGCAGCCCCGGGTGGTCGGGTCCCACTGAAGCTTTCTTT
TRBJ2-5,TRBV5-8,.,TRBD1,CASSLGQHQETQYF,TGTGCCAGCAGCCTGGGACAGCACCAAGAGACCCAGTACTTC
TRBJ1-1,TRBV6-6,.,.,CASSYYRGNTEAFF,TGTGCCAGCAGTTACTATCGGGGTAACACTGAAGCTTTCTTT
TRBJ1-6,TRBV4-1,once,.,CASRQGILALHF,TGCGCCAGCAGACAGGGCATCTTGGCCCTCCACTTT
TRBJ2-2,TRBV6-1,.,TRBD2,CASSDGGITGELFF,TGTGCCAGCAGTGACGGGGGGATAACCGGGGAGCTGTTTTTT
TRBJ1-1,TRBV18,.,.,CASSLQGYTEAFF,TGTGCCAGCTCGCTACAGGGCTACACTGAAGCTTTCTTT
TRBJ2-3,TRBV9,.,.,CASSVSGTDTQYF,TGTGCCAGCAGCGTATCGGGTACAGATACGCAGTATTTT
TRBJ1-1,TRBV5-4,.,TRBD1,CASSYRDSNTEAFF,TGTGCCAGCAGCTACCGGGACAGCAACACTGAAGCTTTCTTT
TRBJ2-1,TRBV5-1,.,TRBD1,CASSLATGGVYEQFF,TGCGCCAGCAGCTTAGCGACAGGGGGAGTTTATGAGCAGTTCTTC
TRBJ2-5,TRBV5-4,.,TRBD2,CASSISGSVGETQYF,TGTGCCAGCAGCATCAGCGGGAGCGTAGGAGAGACCCAGTACTTC
TRBJ2-3,TRBV29-1,.,TRBD2,CSVGRTSDGTDTQYF,TGCAGCGTTGGACGGACTAGCGATGGCACAGATACGCAGTATTTT
TRBJ1-1,TRBV12-5,.,.,CASGSRDYRTEAFF,TGTGCTAGTGGCTCCCGGGACTATAGGACTGAAGCTTTCTTT
TRBJ2-3,TRBV30,.,.,CAWSVLFRQAYTDTQYF,TGTGCCTGGAGTGTACTCTTCCGACAGGCGTACACAGATACGCAGTATTTT
TRBJ2-3,TRBV6-5,.,.,CASSPPSTDTQYF,TGTGCCAGCAGCCCCCCAAGCACAGATACGCAGTATTTT
TRBJ2-7,TRBV18,few,TRBD1,CASSPRTGGSGEQYF,TGTGCCAGCTCACCGAGGACAGGGGGATCAGGCGAGCAGTACTTC
TRBJ2-7,TRBV19,.,TRBD2,CASSITGTSGGYYEQYF,TGTGCCAGTAGTATTACTGGGACTAGCGGGGGATACTACGAGCAGTACTTC
TRBJ1-6,TRBV5-1,.,TRBD1,CASSPGQGDSPLHF,TGCGCCAGCAGCCCGGGACAGGGGGATTCACCCCTCCACTTT